Listed below are T cell receptor beta chains from one sample, sequenced in a study of Tregs in tolerant kidney transplant recipients. TCRdb's copy holds only in-frame clones and misses some; the assay was immunoSEQ multiplex PCR. The data contain tens of thousands of clones, roughly 89% of them singletons. Sequenced material: Tregs from blood. The receptors were gathered from a human donor in good health. CDR3s include the opening cysteine and the closing phenylalanine or tryptophan. The D gene is left open where the match is weak. A row's size may be missing; if present it is once, few, many or a size class.

DNA	CDR3	V	J	size	D
TGTGCCAGCAGTTACTCGAAAGCCGGGTATTCACCCCTCCACTTT	CASSYSKAGYSPLHF	TRBV6-5	TRBJ1-6	NA	NA
TGTGCCAGCAGTTCGGGATTAGGTGGCTACACCTTC	CASSSGLGGYTF	TRBV6-6	TRBJ1-2	NA	NA
TGTGCCAGTAGCCGTGGAGGAGCTTCCTATGGCTACACCTTC	CASSRGGASYGYTF	TRBV19	TRBJ1-2	NA	NA
TGTGCCAGTAAGGTCCCGGGACCGGTCAATGAGCAGTTCTTC	CASKVPGPVNEQFF	TRBV19	TRBJ2-1	NA	NA
TGTGCCAGTAGTATTTTCCCGACTAGGGGCAATGAGCAGTTCTTC	CASSIFPTRGNEQFF	TRBV19	TRBJ2-1	once	NA
TGCGCCAGCAGTCCCTACAGGGGAGGATCTGAAGCTTTCTTT	CASSPYRGGSEAFF	TRBV23-1	TRBJ1-1	once	TRBD1
TGTGCCAGCAGCAAAGGGTTCCAGGAAACCTACGAGCAGTACTTC	CASSKGFQETYEQYF	TRBV21-1	TRBJ2-7	NA	NA
TGTGCCAGCAGCCAGGGACTAGCGGGGGGTAATGAGCAGTTCTTC	CASSQGLAGGNEQFF	TRBV7-9	TRBJ2-1	NA	TRBD2
TGTGCCAGCAGAAGAGGTGCTAGCGGGACCGGGGAGCTGTTTTTT	CASRRGASGTGELFF	TRBV7-2	TRBJ2-2	NA	TRBD2
TGTGCCAGCAGCTTATCGCAGGGGGCACGCGAAAAACTGTTTTTT	CASSLSQGAREKLFF	TRBV7-9	TRBJ1-4	once	TRBD1
TGCGCCAGCAGTATGGGACTAGCGGTAGTATACAATGAGCAGTTCTTC	CASSMGLAVVYNEQFF	TRBV5-1	TRBJ2-1	NA	TRBD2
TGTGCCATCAGTACTAGCGGGGGGGCCGGTCGCAATGAGCAGTTCTTC	CAISTSGGAGRNEQFF	TRBV10-3	TRBJ2-1	NA	TRBD2
TGTGCCAGTAGTATAGATAACAGGGGGCTCTATGGCTACACCTTC	CASSIDNRGLYGYTF	TRBV19	TRBJ1-2	NA	TRBD1
TGTGCCAGCAGCCAAGTCAGGACCGGGGAGCTGTTTTTT	CASSQVRTGELFF	TRBV14	TRBJ2-2	NA	NA
TGTGCCAGCAAGACGGGACAGGGAACCTACGAGCAGTACTTC	CASKTGQGTYEQYF	TRBV6-1	TRBJ2-7	NA	TRBD1
TGTGCCAGCAGCCCCTCCGGACAGGGTGGCTATGGCTACACCTTC	CASSPSGQGGYGYTF	TRBV4-2	TRBJ1-2	NA	TRBD1
TGTGCCAGTACCTCCCGGGACAGGGGGCGCAGGGGCTACACCTTC	CASTSRDRGRRGYTF	TRBV19	TRBJ1-2	NA	TRBD1
TGTGCCAGCAGCTCCCTCGGGACAGATTCACCCCTCCACTTT	CASSSLGTDSPLHF	TRBV7-3	TRBJ1-6	NA	TRBD1
TGTGCCAGCAGTGTTTACCTGATCGAGCAGGGTTGGAATCAGCCCCAGCATTTT	CASSVYLIEQGWNQPQHF	TRBV2	TRBJ1-5	NA	NA
TGTGCCAGCAGTCCCGGGACACTAAAATATCAGCCCCAGCATTTT	CASSPGTLKYQPQHF	TRBV7-9	TRBJ1-5	NA	NA
TGTGCCAGCAGGGACATGAGAACAGGGGCTAGCTCCTACGAGCAGTACTTC	CASRDMRTGASSYEQYF	TRBV27	TRBJ2-7	NA	TRBD1
TGCGCCAGCAGCTTGAGACAGAGTACCTACAATGAGCAGTTCTTC	CASSLRQSTYNEQFF	TRBV5-1	TRBJ2-1	NA	NA
TGTGCCAGCAGTCTCAAGGGACAGGCCCTTGAAAAACTGTTTTTT	CASSLKGQALEKLFF	TRBV27	TRBJ1-4	NA	TRBD1
TGTGCCAGCAGTGATAATCCTTGGCGGGAGGGCCAAGAGACCCAGTACTTC	CASSDNPWREGQETQYF	TRBV2	TRBJ2-5	NA	TRBD2
TGTGCCAGTAGTCCCCGAGGAATTGCCTACGAGCAGTACTTC	CASSPRGIAYEQYF	TRBV19	TRBJ2-7	NA	NA
TGTGCCAGTAGTCCCGGGACAGGGGGCTACGAGCAGTACTTC	CASSPGTGGYEQYF	TRBV19	TRBJ2-7	NA	TRBD1
TGTGCCAGCTCCCAAAATCAAGGGGGCGACGATGAGCAGTTCTTC	CASSQNQGGDDEQFF	TRBV18	TRBJ2-1	NA	TRBD1
TGTGCCAGCAGCTTAAATGGCAGGGGAGTCGCTGAAGCTTTCTTT	CASSLNGRGVAEAFF	TRBV7-6	TRBJ1-1	NA	NA
TGCGCCAGCAGCCAAGCCCAACTAGCGGGGCAAGAGACCCAGTACTTC	CASSQAQLAGQETQYF	TRBV4-1	TRBJ2-5	NA	TRBD2
TGTGCCAGCAGCTTAATGGGGAGCGGTCTGGGCACTGAAGCTTTCTTT	CASSLMGSGLGTEAFF	TRBV7-2	TRBJ1-1	NA	NA
TGCGCCAGCAGCAAGGGACTAGCGGGAGGGCCTAGGATTCAGTACTTC	CASSKGLAGGPRIQYF	TRBV5-1	TRBJ2-4	few	TRBD2
TGTGCCAGCAGCCGGGCGAACACCGGGGAGCTGTTTTTT	CASSRANTGELFF	TRBV11-2	TRBJ2-2	NA	NA
TGTGCCAGTAGTGCCAGTTACAATGAGCAGTTCTTC	CASSASYNEQFF	TRBV19	TRBJ2-1	NA	NA
TGTGCCAGCAGTGAAGCGCTTCCGGCAGTCCAGGGGACTGAAGCTTTCTTT	CASSEALPAVQGTEAFF	TRBV2	TRBJ1-1	NA	NA
TGCGCCAGCAGTCCCGCACTAGGGACTAACCATGAGCAGTTCTTC	CASSPALGTNHEQFF	TRBV5-1	TRBJ2-1	once	TRBD2